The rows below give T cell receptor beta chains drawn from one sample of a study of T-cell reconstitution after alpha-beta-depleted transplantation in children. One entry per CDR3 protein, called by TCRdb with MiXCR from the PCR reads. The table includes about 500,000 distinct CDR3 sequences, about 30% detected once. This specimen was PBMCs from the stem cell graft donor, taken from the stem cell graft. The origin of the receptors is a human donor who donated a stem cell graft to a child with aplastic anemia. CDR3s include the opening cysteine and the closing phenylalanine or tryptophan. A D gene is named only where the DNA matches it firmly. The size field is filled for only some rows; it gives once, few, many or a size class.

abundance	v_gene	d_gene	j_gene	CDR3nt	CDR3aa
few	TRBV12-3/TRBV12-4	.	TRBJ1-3	TGTGCCAGCAGTTACCGCAGGGTCGGTGGTAGCTCTGGAAACACCATATATTTT	CASSYRRVGGSSGNTIYF
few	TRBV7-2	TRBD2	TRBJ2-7	TGTGCCAGCAGCTTATACACAGCGGGAGGCTACTTCTACGAGCAGTACTTC	CASSLYTAGGYFYEQYF
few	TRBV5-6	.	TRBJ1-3	TGTGCCAGCAGCCCTATGGGGGTGGACACCATATATTTT	CASSPMGVDTIYF
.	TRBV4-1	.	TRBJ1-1	TGCGCCAGCAGCCAAGATCCCCGGGCAGGGGAAGCTTTCTTT	CASSQDPRAGEAFF
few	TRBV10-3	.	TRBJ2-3	TGTGCCATGGGTGTTTATGCAGCAGATACGCAGTATTTT	CAMGVYAADTQYF
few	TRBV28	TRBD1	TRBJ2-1	TGTGCCAGCAGTACGGGACAGCTTGAGCAGTTCTTC	CASSTGQLEQFF
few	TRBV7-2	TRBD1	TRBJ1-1	TGTGCCTCTCAGCTCACCGGGACAGCCATTGAAGCTTTCTTT	CASQLTGTAIEAFF
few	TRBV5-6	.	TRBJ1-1	TGTGCCAGCTCACGGGACGGGCAGAACACTGAAGCTTTCTTT	CASSRDGQNTEAFF
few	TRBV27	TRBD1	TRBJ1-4	TGTGCCAGCAGTTGGGTGTCAGGGGGGAATGAAAAACTGTTTTTT	CASSWVSGGNEKLFF
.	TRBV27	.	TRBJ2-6	TGTGCCAGCAGTGCCCTCACCGTCCTAAAAACTACAGGGGCCAACGTCCTGACTTTC	CASSALTVLKTTGANVLTF
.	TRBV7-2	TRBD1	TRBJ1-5	TGTGCCAGCAGCTTAGCCGGGACAGCAAATCAGCCCCAGCATTTT	CASSLAGTANQPQHF
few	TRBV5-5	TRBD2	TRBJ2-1	TGTGCCAGCAGCTTGCTTGTAACGCGGGAGGGCAATGAGCAGTTCTTC	CASSLLVTREGNEQFF
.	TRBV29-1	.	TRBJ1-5	TGCAGCGTTGGAGGGAATAGCAATCAGCCCCAGCATTTT	CSVGGNSNQPQHF
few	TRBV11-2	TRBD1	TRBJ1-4	TGTGCCAGCAGCCCTTCCGGGACAGGGACATTAACTAATGAAAAACTGTTTTTT	CASSPSGTGTLTNEKLFF
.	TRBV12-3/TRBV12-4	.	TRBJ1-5	TGTGCCAGCAGTTTTAATTCGGCAGGCGATCAGCCCCAGCATTTT	CASSFNSAGDQPQHF
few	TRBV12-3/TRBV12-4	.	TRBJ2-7	TGTGCCAGCAGAACCTCCTACGAGCAGTACTTC	CASRTSYEQYF